Reported below is one TCR beta chain. The antigen is unknown. The CDR3 covers 15 residues. The junction had 7 bases not matched to a gene; V was cut back by 2 bases and J by 8 bases. CDR1 is SGHRS, CDR2 YFSETQ, per germline. This entry belongs to a study of T cell responses to AZD1222 COVID-19 vaccine. Whole-study findings and limits: Clonal diversity may have been underestimated in mostly white British donors. With dominance at 160-218 and 743-854, vaccine-associated CD4 TCRs spanned spike. Only a handful of AZD1222 recipients, six or seven in all, had baseline seropositivity. Targets within unmutated variant regions were reportedly found for nearly half of spike-specific TCRs.

Sequencing used immunoSEQ multiplex PCR; TCRdb keeps in-frame clones, though not all of them. The data hold about 99,000 clones, with 91% observed a single time. This chain joins TRBV5-1 and TRBJ1-4, with TRBD1 identical over 9 bases. The origin of this receptor is an adult in good health. The sequences come from peripheral blood, collected on day 0 of AZD1222 vaccination. CDR3 sequence (DNA): TGCGCCAGCAGCTTACAGGGACAGGGAAACGAAAAACTGTTTTTT. It translates to CASSLQGQGNEKLFF.